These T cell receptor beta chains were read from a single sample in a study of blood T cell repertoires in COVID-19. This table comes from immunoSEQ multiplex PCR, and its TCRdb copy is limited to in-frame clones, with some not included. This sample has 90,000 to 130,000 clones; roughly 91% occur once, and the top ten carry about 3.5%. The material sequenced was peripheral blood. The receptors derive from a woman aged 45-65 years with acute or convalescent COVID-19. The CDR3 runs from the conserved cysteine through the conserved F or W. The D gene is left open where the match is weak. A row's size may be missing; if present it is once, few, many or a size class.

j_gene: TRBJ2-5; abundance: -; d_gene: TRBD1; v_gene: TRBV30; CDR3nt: TGTGCCTCTCAACCTCCGGACAGGGGTCAGACCCAGTACTTC; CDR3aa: CASQPPDRGQTQYF
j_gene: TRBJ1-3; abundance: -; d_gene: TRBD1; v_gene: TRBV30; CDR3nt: TGTGCCTGGAGGGGACAGGGGGCTGGAAACACCATATATTTT; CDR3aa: CAWRGQGAGNTIYF
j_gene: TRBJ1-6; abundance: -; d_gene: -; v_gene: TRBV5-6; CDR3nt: TGTGCCAGCAGCCCGGGTGGTTCACCCCTCCACTTT; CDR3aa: CASSPGGSPLHF
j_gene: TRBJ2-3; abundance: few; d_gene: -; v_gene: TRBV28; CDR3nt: TGTGCCAGCAGGGACCGCCCCGGGACTTCTAGCACAGATACGCAGTATTTT; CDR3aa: CASRDRPGTSSTDTQYF
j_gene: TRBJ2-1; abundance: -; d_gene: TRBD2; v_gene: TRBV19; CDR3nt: TGTGCCAGTAGTATCAGTAGCGGGAGAATAAATGAGCAGTTCTTC; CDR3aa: CASSISSGRINEQFF
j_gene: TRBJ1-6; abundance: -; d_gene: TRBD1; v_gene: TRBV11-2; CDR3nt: TGTGCCAGCAGCCTTGGACAGGGGGCTAATTCACCCCTCCACTTT; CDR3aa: CASSLGQGANSPLHF
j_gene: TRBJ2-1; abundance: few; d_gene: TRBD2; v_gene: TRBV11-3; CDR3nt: TGTGCCAGCAGCTCTAGCGGGGGGGGTGAGCAGTTCTTC; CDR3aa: CASSSSGGGEQFF
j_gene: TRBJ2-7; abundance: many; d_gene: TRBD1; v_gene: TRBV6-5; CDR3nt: TGTGCCAGCAGACTCCGCCGGGGACAGGGCCTCGAGCAGTACTTC; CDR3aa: CASRLRRGQGLEQYF
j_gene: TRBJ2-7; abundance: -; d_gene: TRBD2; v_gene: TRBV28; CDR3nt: TGTGCCAGCCCCTTGGGGGGCGGGGGGGACTACGAGCAGTACTTC; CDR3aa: CASPLGGGGDYEQYF
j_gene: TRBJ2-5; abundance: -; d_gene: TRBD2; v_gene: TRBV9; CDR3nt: TGTGCCAGCAGCGCCTATAGGACTAGCGGGTTCCTGGAGACCCAGTACTTC; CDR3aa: CASSAYRTSGFLETQYF
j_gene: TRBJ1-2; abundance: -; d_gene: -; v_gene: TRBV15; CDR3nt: TGTGCCACCAGCACCGGGGATGCTAACTATGGCTACACCTTC; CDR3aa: CATSTGDANYGYTF
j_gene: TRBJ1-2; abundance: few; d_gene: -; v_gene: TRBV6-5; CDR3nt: TGTGCCAGCCAGGGAAACTATGGCTACACCTTC; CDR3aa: CASQGNYGYTF
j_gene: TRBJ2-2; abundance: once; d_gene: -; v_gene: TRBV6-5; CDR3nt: TGTGCCAGCAGTTACTCATTACAGCCAACCGGGGAGCTGTTTTTT; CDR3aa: CASSYSLQPTGELFF
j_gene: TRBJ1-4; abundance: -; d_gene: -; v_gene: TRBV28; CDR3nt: TGTGCCAGCAGTTCCTGGGGGGCAACTAATGAAAAACTGTTTTTT; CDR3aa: CASSSWGATNEKLFF
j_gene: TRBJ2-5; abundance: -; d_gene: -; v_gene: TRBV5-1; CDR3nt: TGCGCCAGCAGTAAGGCAGGGCCCCAAGAGACCCAGTACTTC; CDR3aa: CASSKAGPQETQYF
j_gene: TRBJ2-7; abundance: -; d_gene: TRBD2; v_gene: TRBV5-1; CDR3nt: TGCGCCAGCAGCTTGGATGCGGGAGGGCTCAGGGACGAGCAGTACTTC; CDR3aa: CASSLDAGGLRDEQYF
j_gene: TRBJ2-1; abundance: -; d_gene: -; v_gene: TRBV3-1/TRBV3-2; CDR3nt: TGTGCCAGCAGCCAAGAGGCTGAGCAGTTCTTC; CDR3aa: CASSQEAEQFF
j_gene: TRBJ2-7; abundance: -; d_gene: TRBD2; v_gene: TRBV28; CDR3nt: TGTGCCAGCGTGGGTAGCGGGAGGGCCCAGGAGCAGTACTTC; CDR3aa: CASVGSGRAQEQYF
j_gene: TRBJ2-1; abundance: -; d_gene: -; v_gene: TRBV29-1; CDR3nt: TGCAGCGTTGGCGACTTCTCCTACAATGAGCAGTTCTTC; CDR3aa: CSVGDFSYNEQFF
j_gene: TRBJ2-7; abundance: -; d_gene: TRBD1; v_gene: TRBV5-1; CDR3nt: TGCGCCAGCAGCCTGGGACAGAGTAGGTCCTACGAGCAGTACTTC; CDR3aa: CASSLGQSRSYEQYF
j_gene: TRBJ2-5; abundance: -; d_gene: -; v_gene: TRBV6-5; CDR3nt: TGTGCCAGCAGTTACGATCTTGCTAGCGTAGAGACCCAGTACTTC; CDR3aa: CASSYDLASVETQYF
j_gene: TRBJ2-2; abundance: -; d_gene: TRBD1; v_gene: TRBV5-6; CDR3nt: TGTGCCAGCGCTCGACAGGGTGGTCAGTGGTGGTTAGACACCGGGGAGCTGTTTTTT; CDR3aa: CASARQGGQWWLDTGELFF
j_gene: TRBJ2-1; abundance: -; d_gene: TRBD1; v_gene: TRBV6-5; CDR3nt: TGTGCCAGCAGCGGACAGGGAGGCCATGAGCAGTTCTTC; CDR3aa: CASSGQGGHEQFF
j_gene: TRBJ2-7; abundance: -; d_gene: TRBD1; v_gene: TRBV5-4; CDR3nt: TGTGCCAGCAGCTTAGGGACAGGGGCAATCTACGAGCAGTACTTC; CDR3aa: CASSLGTGAIYEQYF
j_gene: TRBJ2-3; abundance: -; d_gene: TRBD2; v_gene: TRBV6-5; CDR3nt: TGTGCCAGCAGACGACTAGCGGGTGCGGGGGATACGCAGTATTTT; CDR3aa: CASRRLAGAGDTQYF
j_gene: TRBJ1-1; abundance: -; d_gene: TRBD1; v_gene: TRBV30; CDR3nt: TGTGCCTGGAGTAACAGGGGCGACGGTGAAGCTTTCTTT; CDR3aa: CAWSNRGDGEAFF
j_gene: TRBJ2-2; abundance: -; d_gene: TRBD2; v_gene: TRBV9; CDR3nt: TGTGCCAGCAGCGTAGGGCTAGCGGGAGTGGGGACCGGGGAGCTGTTTTTT; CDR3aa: CASSVGLAGVGTGELFF
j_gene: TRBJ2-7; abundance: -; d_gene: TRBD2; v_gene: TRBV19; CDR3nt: TGTGCCAGCTCAAGTCCTGCTAGCGGGAGTAATATGGAGCAGTACTTC; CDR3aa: CASSSPASGSNMEQYF
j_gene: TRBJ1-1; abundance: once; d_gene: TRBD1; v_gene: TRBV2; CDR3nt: TGTGCCAGCAGTCCCCAGGGGGCCGGCGAAGCTTTCTTT; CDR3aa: CASSPQGAGEAFF
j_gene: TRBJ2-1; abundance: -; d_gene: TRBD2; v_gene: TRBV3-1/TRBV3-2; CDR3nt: TGTGCCAGCAGCCATCTGGCTAGCGGGAACAATGAGCAGTTCTTC; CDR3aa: CASSHLASGNNEQFF
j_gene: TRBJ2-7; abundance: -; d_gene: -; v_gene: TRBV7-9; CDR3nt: TGTGCCAGCAGCTTAGCTTACAGGGAGTTTGGGTCCTACGAGCAGTACTTC; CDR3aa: CASSLAYREFGSYEQYF
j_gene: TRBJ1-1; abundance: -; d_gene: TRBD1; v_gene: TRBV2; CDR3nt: TGTGCCAGCAGAGATTACAGGGGGCCCACTGAAGCTTTCTTT; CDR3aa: CASRDYRGPTEAFF